The entry that follows covers one TCR beta chain sequence. Its specificity is not known. This record comes from a study of cytomegalovirus exposure and HLA in healthy donors. Study-level information: Most genotyped donors, around 86% of 350 to 500, had Caucasian-associated genetic ancestry. Overall study results and limits: Data from an earlier analysis indicated that most TCR beta V segments were productive either about 87% or about 30% of the time. Most subjects had HLA-A and HLA-B alleles reportedly predicted accurately by TCR beta sequences.

PCR involved 60 Vbeta and 13 Jbeta primers. The protocol was immunoSEQ multiplex PCR, while the TCRdb copy is restricted to in-frame clones and leaves out a portion. The sample has roughly 100,000 clones, 70% to 85% seen once; the top ten hold 5% to 5.5%. V lost 5 bases to trimming and J lost 5 bases, with 16 bases between them. Germline V gene sequence: CDR1 MNHEY, CDR2 SVGAGI. The CDR3 totals 14 residues. J is TRBJ2-7 and V is TRBV6-5, with D possibly matching TRBD1 (5 bases). This clonotype was sampled from a man aged 25 to 40 in good health and CMV-seropositive. Sequencing was carried out using PBMCs. CDR3 sequence (DNA): TGTGCCAGCAGTCCCAGGGCTAGTTCCCACGAGCAGTACTTC. Translating it yields CASSPRASSHEQYF.